The next 19 T cell receptor beta chains were all read from a single sample in a study of cytomegalovirus exposure and HLA in healthy donors. The PCR was carried out with 60 Vbeta primers and 13 Jbeta primers. Assay used: immunoSEQ multiplex PCR; TCRdb lists only in-frame clones, some missing. This sample carries about 170,000 clones, approximately 81% of them seen once, and the ten largest clones take about 2.4%. Sequencing used PBMCs. These TCRs come from a male donor in good health and CMV-seronegative.

CDR3 protein: CAPHPGQCYEQYF. CDR3 sequence (DNA): TGTGCCCCGCACCCGGGACAGTGCTACGAGCAGTACTTC. The V call is TRBV19, the J call TRBJ2-7, with 7 bases that match TRBD1. The ends lost 11 bases at V and 3 bases at J; junction bases unmatched: 10. This CDR3 is 13 amino acids long. Germline V lookup: CDR1 LNHDA, CDR2 SQIVND (reference sequence).

The chain has TRBV13 and TRBJ2-7; perhaps TRBD2 as D (6 bases). Germline assignment: CDR1 PRHDT and CDR2 FYEKMQ (reference sequence). V lost 2 bases and J 2 bases, leaving 10 bases between the germline ends. The CDR3 runs 14 residues. CDR3 region: CASSLSGRTYEQYF. The CDR3 DNA follows: TGTGCCAGCAGCTTATCCGGGAGAACCTACGAGCAGTACTTC.

The chain joins TRBV7-2 to TRBJ1-2; 9 positions match TRBD1. With 1 base clipped from V and 8 bases from J, the junction kept 8 bases outside the gene matches. The germline gives CDR1 SGHTA, CDR2 FQGNSA. The CDR3 has 15 amino acids. Written as DNA, the CDR3 is TGTGCCAGCAGCTTAGGGGGGACAGGGCAAAAAGGCTACACCTTC. Translation gives CASSLGGTGQKGYTF.

This rearrangement joins TRBV29-1 to TRBJ2-2; D is possibly TRBD2 (5 bases). Trimming shortened V by 5 bases and J by 1 base, and 8 bases separated the two germline ends. The CDR3 has 13 amino acids. Germline CDR1 reads SQVTM; CDR2 reads ANQGSEA. As DNA, the CDR3 is TGCAGCGTTCGGGAATTGAACACCGGGGAGCTGTTTTTT. Protein product: CSVRELNTGELFF.

The chain recombines TRBV27 with TRBJ1-2; TRBD1 is a possible D gene (6 bases). The CDR3 totals 13 residues. V lost 6 bases and J 4 bases, leaving 12 bases between the germline ends. CDR1 MNHEY and CDR2 SMNVEV come from the germline V gene (reference sequence). The CDR3, as DNA: TGTGCCAGCAGCGACGGGACAACCTATGGCTACACCTTC. This encodes CASSDGTTYGYTF.

V gene TRBV4-3 combines with J gene TRBJ2-3, with TRBD2 identical over 8 bases. V was clipped by 0 bases and J by 0 bases; unmatched bases: 5. This CDR3 region has 17 residues. The germline V gene has CDR1 LGHNA and CDR2 YSLEER. The CDR3 is CASSQDSGSVSTDTQYF. The CDR3 DNA follows: TGCGCCAGCAGCCAAGACAGCGGGAGCGTCAGCACAGATACGCAGTATTTT.

The CDR3 sequence is CASEALRDTEAFF. CDR3 nucleotide sequence: TGTGCCAGCGAGGCCCTCAGGGACACTGAAGCTTTCTTT. The chain has TRBV2 and TRBJ1-1; D possibly corresponds to TRBD1 (5 bases). V was cut by 8 bases and J by 3 bases, with 13 bases left in between. Germline V gene data show CDR1 as SNHLY and CDR2 as FYNNEI. The CDR3 loop spans 13 amino acids.

The rearrangement links TRBV19 to TRBJ2-1; TRBD2 matches at 9 bases. The CDR3 length is 14 residues. V trimming: 4 bases; J trimming: 9 bases; junction bases outside the gene matches: 7. The V gene's germline CDR1 is LNHDA and CDR2 SQIVND (reference sequence). The CDR3 sequence: CASSTQGLALEQFF. Here the CDR3 DNA reads TGTGCCAGTAGTACTCAGGGACTAGCACTTGAGCAGTTCTTC.

The chain links TRBV6-6 to TRBJ1-4, with TRBD1 matching over 8 bases. Per germline, CDR1 MNHNY and CDR2 SVGAGI (reference sequence). This CDR3 is built from 16 residues. Losses at the gene ends were 0 bases for V and 8 bases for J; bases not matched to a gene: 8. This CDR3 reads CASSYSYGQGREKLFF. In nucleotides, the CDR3 is TGTGCCAGCAGTTACTCGTACGGACAGGGTCGCGAAAAACTGTTTTTT.

As DNA, the CDR3 is TGCAGCGTGAGACTGGATTTCACAGATACGCAGTATTTT. The encoded protein is CSVRLDFTDTQYF. V gene TRBV29-1 combines with J gene TRBJ2-3; D is unclear. Germline V CDR1 and CDR2: SQVTM, ANQGSEA. The CDR3 loop spans 13 amino acids. The germline V and J ends were trimmed by 6 bases and 2 bases, with 12 bases remaining between them.

The chain carries TRBV4-2 and TRBJ2-7; weak D call: TRBD1 (5 bases). The V end was cut by 1 base, the J end by 6 bases, with 7 bases between. CDR3 length equals 12 residues. Looked up from germline, CDR1 is LGHNA and CDR2 is YNFKEQ. DNA for the CDR3: TGTGCCAGCAGCCAAGCTCAGGGCGAGCAGTACTTC. It specifies CASSQAQGEQYF.

The rearrangement joins TRBV7-2 to TRBJ1-2; 11 nucleotides line up with TRBD1. The trim removed 1 base at V and 4 bases at J, leaving 5 bases unmatched. The CDR3 is 16 residues long. Per germline, CDR1 SGHTA and CDR2 FQGNSA. The CDR3: CASSLGFGTGGYGYTF. The DNA of the CDR3 is TGTGCCAGCAGCTTAGGGTTCGGGACAGGGGGCTATGGCTACACCTTC.

The genes are TRBV15 and TRBJ2-3; weak D call: TRBD2 (7 bases). V shed 11 bases and J shed 3 bases, with 15 bases lying between them. In germline, CDR1 is LNHNV, CDR2 YYDKDF (reference sequence). This CDR3 contains 13 residues. This chain's CDR3 is CAVKGGVTDTQYF. CDR3 bases: TGTGCCGTCAAGGGGGGGGTAACAGATACGCAGTATTTT. The full variable domain, rest sourced from reference TRBV15 and TRBJ2-3, is DAMVIQNPRYQVTQFGKPVTLSCSQTLNHNVMYWYQQKSSQAPKLLFHYYDKDFNNEADTPDNFQSRRPNTSFCFLDIRSPGLGDTAMYLCAVKGGVTDTQYFGPGTRLTVL.

The rearrangement joins TRBV6-1 to TRBJ1-2; tentatively, D is TRBD1 (6 bases). Germline V gene sequence: CDR1 MNHNS, CDR2 SASEGT. CDR3 length: 14 residues. V was clipped by 9 bases and J by 4 bases, with 18 bases between them. In DNA form, the CDR3 reads TGTGCCAGTAAATACAGGGACCTCAGCTATGGCTACACCTTC. This sequence encodes CASKYRDLSYGYTF.

This chain links TRBV19 with TRBJ2-2; 9 bases map to TRBD2. CDR1 LNHDA and CDR2 SQIVND come from the germline V gene (reference sequence). The CDR3 has 15 amino acids. The V segment lost 1 base and the J segment 7 bases; nucleotides outside the gene matches: 4. CDR3 residues: CASSIASGIDGELFF. The CDR3 region has the DNA TGTGCCAGTAGTATAGCTAGCGGGATTGACGGGGAGCTGTTTTTT.

In its sample, this clone was seen a few times. The chain is built from TRBV6-1 and TRBJ1-2, with 12 bases aligning to TRBD1. CDR1 and CDR2 (germline): MNHNS, SASEGT. The trim removed 3 bases at V and 8 bases at J, leaving 10 bases unmatched. The CDR3 runs 16 residues. The CDR3, as DNA: TGTGCCAGCAGTGACCCCGGGGGACAGGGGGCGAGGGGCTACACCTTC. This sequence encodes CASSDPGGQGARGYTF.

The chain is built from TRBV15 and TRBJ2-3, with no clear D. V was cut by 4 bases and J by 1 base, with 9 bases left in between. CDR1 and CDR2 from the germline V gene are LNHNV and YYDKDF (reference sequence). The CDR3 runs 14 residues. CDR3 in amino acids: CATSTRRGTDTQYF. The CDR3, as DNA: TGTGCCACCAGCACCAGACGGGGCACAGATACGCAGTATTTT. Filled out from reference TRBV15 and TRBJ2-3, the complete variable domain reads DAMVIQNPRYQVTQFGKPVTLSCSQTLNHNVMYWYQQKSSQAPKLLFHYYDKDFNNEADTPDNFQSRRPNTSFCFLDIRSPGLGDTAMYLCATSTRRGTDTQYFGPGTRLTVL.

The chain has TRBV19 and TRBJ1-2, with 7 bases identical to TRBD1. Germline values: CDR1 LNHDA, CDR2 SQIVND (reference sequence). The CDR3 consists of 15 residues. V trimming: 4 bases; J trimming: 7 bases; junction bases outside the gene matches: 12. The CDR3 coding sequence is TGTGCCAGTAGTACAAAGGGGGACAGCCACCCTGGCTACACCTTC. This translates into CASSTKGDSHPGYTF.

In its sample, this clone was seen once. Other nucleotide sequences from this sample produce the same CDR3. The CDR3 here is CASSAGGGTDTQYF. The CDR3 DNA is TGTGCCAGCAGTGCCGGGGGGGGCACAGATACGCAGTATTTT. The rearrangement uses TRBV2 and TRBJ2-3; 8 nucleotides line up with TRBD2. Germline values: CDR1 SNHLY, CDR2 FYNNEI. After removal of 4 bases from V and 1 base from J, the junction contained 1 base not matched to a gene. This CDR3 contains 14 residues.